The rows below give T cell receptor beta chains drawn from one sample of a study of cytomegalovirus exposure and HLA in healthy donors. The protocol was immunoSEQ multiplex PCR, while the TCRdb copy is restricted to in-frame clones and leaves out a portion. The sample carries 200,000 or so clones, around 75% recorded once. The sequenced material came from PBMCs. These receptors originate from a woman aged 25 to 39 in good health and CMV-seropositive. CDR3s include the opening cysteine and the closing phenylalanine or tryptophan. The order of the fields is J gene, V gene, clone size, D gene, CDR3 protein, CDR3 DNA. A D gene is named only where the DNA matches it firmly. Size is stated for part of the rows, as once, few or many counts, or as a class when the clone is expanded.

>TRBJ2-7|TRBV4-1|.|TRBD2
CASSQGEGAPYEQYF
TGCGCCAGCAGCCAGGGGGAGGGAGCTCCCTACGAGCAGTACTTC
>TRBJ1-1|TRBV5-4|few|.
CASRRQRNTEAFF
TGTGCCAGCAGGCGACAGAGGAACACTGAAGCTTTCTTT
>TRBJ2-5|TRBV25-1|few|.
CASSALETQYF
TGTGCCAGCAGTGCCCTAGAGACCCAGTACTTC
>TRBJ1-2|TRBV6-5|.|.
CASIQGFNYGYTF
TGTGCCAGCATTCAGGGGTTCAACTATGGCTACACCTTC
>TRBJ1-6|TRBV25-1|.|TRBD1
CASQGTAGENSPLHF
TGTGCCAGCCAGGGGACAGCGGGAGAGAATTCACCCCTCCACTTT
>TRBJ2-7|TRBV6-6|.|.
CASSEGGGPYEQYF
TGTGCCAGTTCGGAGGGCGGAGGACCCTACGAGCAGTACTTC
>TRBJ1-1|TRBV4-1|.|TRBD1
CASSLPETGRNTEAFF
TGCGCCAGCAGCCTCCCCGAGACAGGGAGGAACACTGAAGCTTTCTTT
>TRBJ1-5|TRBV7-9|.|.
CSSSLAVGGTGQPQHF
TGTTCCAGCAGCTTAGCGGTCGGGGGAACCGGTCAGCCCCAGCATTTT
>TRBJ2-1|TRBV6-5|.|TRBD1
CASSRDRDSYNEQFF
TGTGCCAGCAGTCGGGACAGGGACTCCTACAATGAGCAGTTCTTC
>TRBJ2-5|TRBV10-3|.|TRBD2
CAIAPRSGQETQYF
TGTGCCATCGCTCCCCGTAGCGGGCAAGAGACCCAGTACTTC
>TRBJ2-3|TRBV7-2|.|.
CASSAAGHLTDTQYF
TGTGCCAGCAGCGCAGCGGGACACCTCACAGATACGCAGTATTTT
>TRBJ1-3|TRBV19|few|.
CASSRRDTLSSGNTIYF
TGTGCCAGTAGCAGACGGGACACCCTTAGCTCTGGAAACACCATATATTTT